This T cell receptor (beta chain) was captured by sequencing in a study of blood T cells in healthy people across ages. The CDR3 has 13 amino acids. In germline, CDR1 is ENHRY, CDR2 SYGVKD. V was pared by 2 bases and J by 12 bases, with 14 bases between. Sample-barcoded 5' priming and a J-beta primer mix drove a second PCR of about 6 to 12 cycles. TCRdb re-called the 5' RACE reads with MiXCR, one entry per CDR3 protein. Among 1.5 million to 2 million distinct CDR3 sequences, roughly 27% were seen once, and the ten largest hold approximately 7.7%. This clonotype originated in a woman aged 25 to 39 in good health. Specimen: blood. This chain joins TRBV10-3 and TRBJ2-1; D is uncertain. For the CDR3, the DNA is TGTGCCATCAGTGAGGTCCTTAACTTACTGCAGTTCTTC. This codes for CAISEVLNLLQFF.